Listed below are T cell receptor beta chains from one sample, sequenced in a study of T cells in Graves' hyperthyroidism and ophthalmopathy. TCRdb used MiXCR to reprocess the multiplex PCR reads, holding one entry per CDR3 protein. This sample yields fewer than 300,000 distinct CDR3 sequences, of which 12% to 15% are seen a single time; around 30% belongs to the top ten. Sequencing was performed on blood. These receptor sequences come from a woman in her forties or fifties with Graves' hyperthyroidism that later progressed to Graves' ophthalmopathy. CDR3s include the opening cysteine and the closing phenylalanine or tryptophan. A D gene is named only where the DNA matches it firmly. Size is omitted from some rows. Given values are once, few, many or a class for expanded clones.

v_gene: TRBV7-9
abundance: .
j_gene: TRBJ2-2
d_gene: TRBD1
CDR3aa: CASSLGQGAWELFF
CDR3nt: TGTGCCAGCAGCTTGGGACAGGGGGCCTGGGAGCTGTTTTTT

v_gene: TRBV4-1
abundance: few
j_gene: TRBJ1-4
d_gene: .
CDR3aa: CASSQGGFTEKLFF
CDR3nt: TGCGCCAGCAGCCAGGGGGGTTTTACTGAAAAACTGTTTTTT

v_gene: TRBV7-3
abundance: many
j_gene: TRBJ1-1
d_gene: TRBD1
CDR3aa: CASSLSDRINTEAFF
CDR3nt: TGTGCCAGCAGCCTCTCGGACAGGATCAACACTGAAGCTTTCTTT

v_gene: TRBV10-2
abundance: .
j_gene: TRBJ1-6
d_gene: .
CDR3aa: CASSEWEGSPLHF
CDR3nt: TGCGCCAGCAGTGAGTGGGAGGGATCACCCCTCCACTTT

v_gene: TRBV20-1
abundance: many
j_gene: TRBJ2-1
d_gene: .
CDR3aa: CSARGPARDNEQFF
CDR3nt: TGCAGTGCTAGAGGGCCGGCTCGGGACAATGAGCAGTTCTTC

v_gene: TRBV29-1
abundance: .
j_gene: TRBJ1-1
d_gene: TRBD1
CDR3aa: CNGGQGWTEAFF
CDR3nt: TGCAACGGTGGACAGGGCTGGACTGAAGCTTTCTTT

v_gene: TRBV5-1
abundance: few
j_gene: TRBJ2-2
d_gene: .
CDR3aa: CASRPGQGNTGELFF
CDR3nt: TGCGCCAGCAGGCCGGGACAAGGTAACACCGGGGAGCTGTTTTTT

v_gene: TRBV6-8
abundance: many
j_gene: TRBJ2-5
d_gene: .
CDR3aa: CASSHGLTSFQETQYF
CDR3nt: TGTGCCAGCAGTCACGGCCTTACCTCCTTCCAAGAGACCCAGTACTTC

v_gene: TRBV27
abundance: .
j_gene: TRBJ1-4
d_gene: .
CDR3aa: CASSLRGSTNEKLFF
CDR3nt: TGTGCCAGCAGTTTACGGGGCTCAACTAATGAAAAACTGTTTTTT

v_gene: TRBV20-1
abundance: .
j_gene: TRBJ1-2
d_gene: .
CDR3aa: CSVPVFAGYTF
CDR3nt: TGCAGTGTCCCAGTTTTTGCTGGCTACACCTTC

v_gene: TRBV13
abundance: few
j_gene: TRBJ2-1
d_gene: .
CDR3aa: CASSSPSSRGLNEQFF
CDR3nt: TGTGCCAGCAGCTCCCCCTCGTCAAGGGGTCTCAATGAGCAGTTCTTC

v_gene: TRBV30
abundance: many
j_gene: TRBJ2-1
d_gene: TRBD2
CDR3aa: CAWSELAGGPGEQFF
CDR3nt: TGTGCCTGGAGTGAACTAGCGGGAGGGCCAGGTGAGCAGTTCTTC

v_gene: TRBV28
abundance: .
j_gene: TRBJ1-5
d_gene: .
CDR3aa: CASSLQSRRGWPQHF
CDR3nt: TGTGCCAGCAGTTTACAATCCAGGCGAGGTTGGCCCCAGCATTTT

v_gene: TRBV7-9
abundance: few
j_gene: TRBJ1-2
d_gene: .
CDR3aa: CASSVGGINGYTF
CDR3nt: TGTGCCAGCAGCGTCGGGGGAATCAATGGCTACACCTTC

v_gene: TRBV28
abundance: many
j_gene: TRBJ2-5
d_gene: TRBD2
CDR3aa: CASSSYRGLAGAGKTQYF
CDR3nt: TGTGCCAGCAGTTCCTACCGCGGACTAGCGGGAGCTGGGAAGACCCAGTACTTC

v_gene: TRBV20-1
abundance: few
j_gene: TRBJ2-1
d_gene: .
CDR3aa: CSARGRREQFF
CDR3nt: TGCAGTGCTAGAGGGAGGAGAGAGCAGTTCTTC

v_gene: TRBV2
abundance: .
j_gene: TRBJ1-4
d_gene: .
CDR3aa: CASKEGRGGEKPFF
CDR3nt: TGTGCCAGCAAAGAAGGTCGGGGCGGTGAAAAACCGTTTTTT